This passage covers 24 T cell receptor beta chains from one sample sequenced in a study of T cells in Graves' hyperthyroidism and ophthalmopathy. TCR beta CDR3 regions were amplified from RNA. The TCR CDR3 first-round RT-PCR relied on the HTBI primer set. A single record per CDR3 protein comes from TCRdb applying MiXCR to the multiplex PCR reads. The table includes roughly 150,000 distinct CDR3 sequences, roughly 9.4% detected once. Sequencing was performed on blood. These receptors came from a young woman with Graves' hyperthyroidism that later progressed to Graves' ophthalmopathy.

This clonotype was counted many times. The chain is built from TRBV6-1 and TRBJ2-5; a weak D match, TRBD2 (5 bases). Germline V lookup: CDR1 MNHNS, CDR2 SASEGT. The CDR3 covers 15 residues. V lost 8 bases, J lost 2 bases, and 18 bases lay in between. CDR3 DNA: TGTGCCAGCGGGAGACACAGCTTTAATCAAGAGACCCAGTACTTC. This encodes CASGRHSFNQETQYF.

The CDR3 region has the DNA TGCGCCAGCAGCCGGGCCCCCCTGGGGAATGAGCAGTTCTTC. It codes for CASSRAPLGNEQFF. The chain couples TRBV4-1 to TRBJ2-1; D not certain. CDR1 and CDR2 from the germline V gene are MGHRA and YSYEKL. The CDR3 totals 14 residues. Trimming removed 4 bases from V and 7 bases from J, with 14 bases in between.

This clonotype was seen many times. The V call is TRBV5-6, the J call TRBJ2-3; TRBD2 matches 10 bases. Trimming took 3 bases from V and 3 from J; bases not matched to a gene: 4. The CDR3 has 15 amino acids. The germline CDR1 and CDR2 sequences are SGHDT and YYEEEE. Here the CDR3 reads CASSWGTSATDTQYF. As DNA, the CDR3 is TGTGCCAGCAGCTGGGGGACTAGCGCAACAGATACGCAGTATTTT.

This chain uses TRBV13 with TRBJ2-1; D is ambiguous. The CDR3 consists of 16 residues. The germline CDR1 and CDR2 sequences are PRHDT and FYEKMQ (reference sequence). V was shortened by 3 bases and J by 1 base, with 13 bases between the two germline ends. The CDR3 reads CASSLMTVSSYNEQFF. In nucleotides, the CDR3 is TGTGCCAGCAGCTTGATGACGGTTTCTTCCTACAATGAGCAGTTCTTC.

Here the CDR3 reads CATSPSGGDTGELFF. CDR3 bases: TGTGCCACCTCCCCTAGCGGGGGAGACACCGGGGAGCTGTTTTTT. The rearrangement links TRBV19 to TRBJ2-2, with 10 bases aligning to TRBD2. This CDR3 region has 15 residues. With 10 bases clipped from V and 3 bases from J, the junction kept 8 bases outside the gene matches. Germline CDR1 is LNHDA and CDR2 is SQIVND (reference sequence).

The chain combines TRBV18 with TRBJ1-6, with D unresolved. CDR1 and CDR2 (germline): KGHSH, LQKENI. V lost 2 bases and J 0 bases, leaving 5 bases between the germline ends. The CDR3 totals 15 residues. The CDR3: CASSPVSSYNSPLHF. As DNA, the CDR3 is TGTGCCAGCTCACCAGTGAGCTCCTATAATTCACCCCTCCACTTT.

This clonotype was counted many times. The CDR3 spells CATSGGQETQYF. The DNA of the CDR3 is TGTGCCACCAGTGGGGGGCAAGAGACCCAGTACTTC. V and J are TRBV24-1 and TRBJ2-5; the D call may be TRBD1 or TRBD2 (5 bases each). CDR1 and CDR2 (germline): KGHDR, SFDVKD. V lost 5 bases to trimming and J lost 2 bases, with 5 bases between them. This CDR3 comprises 12 residues.

This clonotype was seen at least ten times. The chain carries TRBV6-1 and TRBJ2-3; D might be TRBD2 (6 bases). The CDR3 sequence is 14 residues long. V lost 6 bases and J lost 0, with 10 bases in between. CDR1 is MNHNS and CDR2 is SASEGT in the germline V gene. The CDR3 sequence is CASSRRESTDTQYF. The CDR3, as DNA: TGTGCCAGCAGCCGTCGGGAGAGCACAGATACGCAGTATTTT.

This clonotype was observed a few times. The chain is built from TRBV3-1 and TRBJ2-5; D call uncertain. There are 15 residues in the CDR3. Looked up from germline, CDR1 is LGHDT and CDR2 is YNNKEL (reference sequence). V gave up 4 bases and J gave up 2 bases, with 14 bases separating them. For the CDR3, the DNA is TGTGCCAGCAGCCTTCCCGTCGGTAGTCAAGAGACCCAGTACTTC. This translates into CASSLPVGSQETQYF.

The sample holds many counts of this clonotype. The chain couples TRBV6-1 to TRBJ2-2; 14 nucleotides match TRBD2. V lost 6 bases, J lost 3 bases, and 6 bases stayed unmatched. Germline-derived CDR1 and CDR2 are MNHNS and SASEGT. The CDR3 is 17 amino acids. The CDR3 nucleotides are TGTGCCAGCAGCCCGGGACTAGCGGGGGTAGACACCGGGGAGCTGTTTTTT. This sequence encodes CASSPGLAGVDTGELFF.

This clonotype has a count of ten or more. The chain's CDR3 is CASSSPGPYNEQFF. The CDR3 nucleotides read TGTGCCAGCAGCTCCCCAGGGCCCTACAATGAGCAGTTCTTC. V gene TRBV7-2 combines with J gene TRBJ2-1; D is possibly TRBD1 (5 bases). This CDR3 is 14 amino acids long. V was shortened by 4 bases and J by 2 bases, with 9 bases between the two germline ends. Looked up from germline, CDR1 is SGHTA and CDR2 is FQGNSA.

The chain recombines TRBV19 with TRBJ2-2, with 10 nucleotides matching TRBD2. CDR3 length equals 18 residues. Germline trimming cut 5 bases from V and 3 bases from J; bases unmatched to any gene: 12. Germline CDR1 is LNHDA and CDR2 is SQIVND (reference sequence). The CDR3 DNA is TGTGCCAGTAGTCCCATAGCTCTAGCGGGAGAGGACACCGGGGAGCTGTTTTTT. It yields the protein CASSPIALAGEDTGELFF. The complete variable domain, with remaining parts taken from reference TRBV19 and TRBJ2-2, reads DGGITQSPKYLFRKEGQNVTLSCEQNLNHDAMYWYRQDPGQGLRLIYYSQIVNDFQKGDIAEGYSVSREKKESFPLTVTSAQKNPTAFYLCASSPIALAGEDTGELFFGEGSRLTVL.

CDR3 loop: CASSVAKTVMNTEAFF. The DNA of the CDR3 is TGTGCCAGCAGCGTAGCGAAGACAGTGATGAACACTGAAGCTTTCTTT. The gene calls are TRBV9 and TRBJ1-1, with D maybe TRBD1 (5 bases). The V gene lost 0 bases and the J gene lost 0 bases, with 12 bases spanning the gap. The CDR3 has 16 amino acids. The germline V gene has CDR1 SGDLS and CDR2 YYNGEE.

This clonotype was detected ten times or more. The chain carries TRBV9 and TRBJ2-1; D gene ambiguous. Germline loops: CDR1 SGDLS, CDR2 YYNGEE. Between the trimmed V and J ends, which lost 4 bases and 0 bases, there was a span of 8 bases. The CDR3 spans 14 residues. Here the CDR3 DNA reads TGTGCCAGCAGCCCCGACGCCTCCTACAATGAGCAGTTCTTC. It translates to CASSPDASYNEQFF.

This clonotype was seen repeatedly, ten times or more. The chain uses TRBV13 and TRBJ2-1; unclear D gene. V lost 4 bases, J lost 4 bases, and 2 bases lay in between. CDR1 is PRHDT, CDR2 FYEKMQ, per germline (reference sequence). The CDR3 runs to 11 residues. The CDR3 sequence is CASSSYNEQFF. The CDR3, as DNA: TGTGCCAGCAGCTCATACAATGAGCAGTTCTTC.

The CDR3 DNA follows: TGTGCCAGCAGTGACATACTAGCGGCCCGCACAGATACGCAGTATTTT. Translated: CASSDILAARTDTQYF. The chain uses TRBV6-1 and TRBJ2-3; TRBD2 matches at 8 bases. The germline V gene has CDR1 MNHNS and CDR2 SASEGT. Trimming cost V 3 bases and J 1 base; bases outside gene matches: 6. The CDR3 covers 16 residues.

The count of this clonotype is one. This sequence joins TRBV5-6 and TRBJ2-2; 9 positions agree with TRBD1. Germline lookup yields CDR1 SGHDT and CDR2 YYEEEE. The length of the CDR3 is 16 residues. With 4 bases clipped from V and 7 bases from J, the junction kept 11 bases outside the gene matches. The CDR3 spells CASSRYRDREGGELFF. The CDR3 bases are TGTGCCAGCAGCAGATACCGGGACAGGGAAGGCGGGGAGCTGTTTTTT.

The chain carries TRBV11-2 and TRBJ2-5; 13 bases align to TRBD2. The V gene's germline CDR1 is SGHAT and CDR2 FQNNGV. The ends lost 0 bases at V and 3 bases at J; junction bases unmatched: 10. This CDR3 comprises 19 residues. The CDR3 reads CASSLEEGLAGTLEETQYF. CDR3 bases: TGTGCCAGCAGCTTAGAAGAGGGACTAGCGGGAACGCTAGAAGAGACCCAGTACTTC.

This clonotype has more than one count but fewer than ten. The chain is built from TRBV28 and TRBJ1-1; D gene unclear. Germline V gene data show CDR1 as MDHEN and CDR2 as SYDVKM. The V end lost 5 bases, the J end lost 0 bases, and 25 bases lay between the germline ends. This CDR3 has 19 amino acids. CDR3 DNA sequence: TGTGCCAGCAGTCCCCACTCCCGGATCGCGGCGGTCATGAACACTGAAGCTTTCTTT. Translated: CASSPHSRIAAVMNTEAFF. The full variable domain, in which reference TRBV28 and TRBJ1-1 provide the parts outside the CDR3, is DVKVTQSSRYLVKRTGEKVFLECVQDMDHENMFWYRQDPGLGLRLIYFSYDVKMKEKGDIPEGYSVSREKKERFSLILESASTNQTSMYLCASSPHSRIAAVMNTEAFFGQGTRLTVV.

The V call is TRBV5-4, the J call TRBJ2-1, with 15 bases identical to TRBD2. The germline gives CDR1 SGHNT, CDR2 YYREEE (reference sequence). The CDR3 runs to 17 residues. Trimming took 2 bases from V and 8 from J; bases not matched to a gene: 8. The CDR3 loop is CASSFPGLAGGRDEQFF. The CDR3 nucleotides read TGTGCCAGCAGCTTCCCGGGACTAGCGGGGGGCAGGGATGAGCAGTTCTTC.

This clonotype showed up many times. This chain connects TRBV9 to TRBJ2-1; D is possibly TRBD2 (6 bases). Per the germline V gene, CDR1 is SGDLS and CDR2 is YYNGEE. The CDR3 sequence is 15 residues long. The V end lost 1 base, the J end lost 8 bases, and 16 bases lay between the germline ends. This chain's CDR3 is CASSVSWRGGDEQFF. The CDR3 DNA reads as TGTGCCAGCAGCGTAAGCTGGCGGGGCGGGGATGAGCAGTTCTTC.

The chain joins TRBV5-1 to TRBJ1-4, with 8 bases identical to TRBD1. V lost 0 bases to trimming and J lost 1 base; unmatched junction nucleotides: 2. This CDR3 is 16 amino acids long. Germline values: CDR1 SGHRS, CDR2 YFSETQ. The CDR3 DNA reads as TGCGCCAGCAGCTTGGGGACAGGGTTAACTAATGAAAAACTGTTTTTT. Translating it yields CASSLGTGLTNEKLFF.

About this clonotype itself: A much larger clonotype is one base distant, so this may be a read error. This chain joins TRBV27 and TRBJ1-1; a possible D gene is TRBD1 (5 bases). Trimming cost V 2 bases and J 1 base, with 17 bases left between them. In germline, CDR1 is MNHEY, CDR2 SMNVEV (reference sequence). CDR3 length: 17 residues. CDR3 region: CASSLMGRPLRNTEAFF. The CDR3 DNA reads as TGTGCCAGCAGTTTAATGGGACGTCCCCTACGGAACACTGAAGCTTTCTTT.

This clonotype was seen only a few times. This chain joins TRBV5-6 and TRBJ1-6; D call uncertain. This CDR3 is built from 15 residues. V lost 4 bases to trimming and J lost 10 bases, with 18 bases between them. Germline CDR1 and CDR2: SGHDT and YYEEEE. The CDR3, as DNA: TGTGCCAGCAGCGCTGTGTGGAGGGAAGGGTCACCCCTCCACTTT. It codes for CASSAVWREGSPLHF.